This TCR beta chain was documented in a study of blood T cells in healthy people across ages. Background on the study: Per two T cells, about one barcoded beta molecule was captured through template switching.

A sample-barcoded 5' primer and a J-beta primer mix were used in a second PCR of about 7 to 11 cycles. Template switching added a 12-random-nucleotide identifier to every cDNA molecule. No fewer than 3 million CDR3-containing paired-end reads came from each sample. TCRdb fed the 5' RACE reads into MiXCR, producing one record per CDR3 protein. This repertoire shows about a million distinct CDR3 sequences, approximately 38% found once; its top ten account for around 13%. The table lists this clonotype with a few counts. Its antigen is as yet unknown. Compared with germline, one end of the junction differs, possibly owing to a read error. Overall study results and limits: The diversity estimates, figures obtained from one million T cells, were considered underestimates.

The CDR3 length is 16 residues. Looked up from germline, CDR1 is MGHRA and CDR2 is YSYEKL. The sample consisted of blood. The rearrangement uses TRBV4-1 and TRBJ2-3; D remains ambiguous. This sequence was found in a young man in good health. The CDR3 sequence: CATSQSPPEEADTQYF. In DNA, the CDR3 is TGCGCCACCAGCCAAAGCCCACCAGAAGAGGCAGATACGCAGTATTTT.